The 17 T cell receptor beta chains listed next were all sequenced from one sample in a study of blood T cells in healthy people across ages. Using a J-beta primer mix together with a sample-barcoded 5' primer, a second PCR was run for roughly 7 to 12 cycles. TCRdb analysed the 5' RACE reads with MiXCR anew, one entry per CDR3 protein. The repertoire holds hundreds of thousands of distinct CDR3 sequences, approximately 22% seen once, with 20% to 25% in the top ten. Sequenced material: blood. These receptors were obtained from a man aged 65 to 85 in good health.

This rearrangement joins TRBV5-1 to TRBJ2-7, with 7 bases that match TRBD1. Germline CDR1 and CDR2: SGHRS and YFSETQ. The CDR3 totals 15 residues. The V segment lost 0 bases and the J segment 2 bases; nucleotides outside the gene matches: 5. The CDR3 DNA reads TGCGCCAGCAGCTTGGGGACAGGCGATACCTACGAGCAGTACTTC. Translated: CASSLGTGDTYEQYF.

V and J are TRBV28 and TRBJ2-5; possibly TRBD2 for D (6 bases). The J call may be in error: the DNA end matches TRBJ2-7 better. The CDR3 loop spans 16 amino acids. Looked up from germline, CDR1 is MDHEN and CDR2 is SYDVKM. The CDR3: CASSSTGGIPEYEQYV. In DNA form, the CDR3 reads TGTGCCAGCAGTTCTACGGGCGGGATCCCCGAGTACGAGCAGTACGTC.

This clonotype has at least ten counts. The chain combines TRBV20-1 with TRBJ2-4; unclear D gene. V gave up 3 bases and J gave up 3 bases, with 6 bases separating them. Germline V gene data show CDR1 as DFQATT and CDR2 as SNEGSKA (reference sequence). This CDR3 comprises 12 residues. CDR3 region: CSASFGKNIQYF. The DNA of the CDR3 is TGCAGTGCTAGTTTCGGCAAAAACATTCAGTACTTC.

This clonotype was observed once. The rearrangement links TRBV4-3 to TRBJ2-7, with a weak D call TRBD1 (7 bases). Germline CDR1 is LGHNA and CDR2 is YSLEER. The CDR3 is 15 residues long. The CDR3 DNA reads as TGCGCCGGCAGCCAATATCTACAGGGGAGGTACGAGCAGTACGTC. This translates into CAGSQYLQGRYEQYV.

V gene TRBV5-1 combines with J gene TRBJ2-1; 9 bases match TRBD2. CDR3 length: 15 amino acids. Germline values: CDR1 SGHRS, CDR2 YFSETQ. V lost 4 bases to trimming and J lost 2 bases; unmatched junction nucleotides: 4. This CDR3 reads CASSQTSGAYNEQFF. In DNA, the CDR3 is TGCGCCAGCAGCCAGACTAGCGGAGCCTACAATGAGCAGTTCTTC.

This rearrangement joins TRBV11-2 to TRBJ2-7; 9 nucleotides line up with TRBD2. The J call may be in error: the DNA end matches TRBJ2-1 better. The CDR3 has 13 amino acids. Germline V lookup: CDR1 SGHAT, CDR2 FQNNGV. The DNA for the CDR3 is TGTGCCAGCAGTCTAGCGGGGATCGATGAGCAGTTCTTC. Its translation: CASSLAGIDEQFF.

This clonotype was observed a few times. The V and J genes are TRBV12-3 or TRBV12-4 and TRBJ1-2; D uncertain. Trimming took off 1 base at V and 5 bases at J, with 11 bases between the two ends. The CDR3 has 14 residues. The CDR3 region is CASSLGVPPYGYTF. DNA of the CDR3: TGTGCCAGCAGTTTAGGGGTCCCCCCTTATGGCTACACCTTC.

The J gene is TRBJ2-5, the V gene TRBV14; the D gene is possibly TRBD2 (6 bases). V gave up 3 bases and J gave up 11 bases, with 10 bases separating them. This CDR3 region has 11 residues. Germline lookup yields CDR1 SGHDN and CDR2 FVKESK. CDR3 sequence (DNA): TGTGCCAGCAGCCAGGTTCGGGAGCAGTACTTC. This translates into CASSQVREQYF.

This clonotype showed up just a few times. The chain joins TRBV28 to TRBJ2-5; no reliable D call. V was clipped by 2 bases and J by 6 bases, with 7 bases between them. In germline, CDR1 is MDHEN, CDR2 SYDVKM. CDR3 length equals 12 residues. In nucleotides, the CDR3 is TGTGCCAGCAGTTTACCAGGAAAGACCCAGTACTTC. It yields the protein CASSLPGKTQYF.

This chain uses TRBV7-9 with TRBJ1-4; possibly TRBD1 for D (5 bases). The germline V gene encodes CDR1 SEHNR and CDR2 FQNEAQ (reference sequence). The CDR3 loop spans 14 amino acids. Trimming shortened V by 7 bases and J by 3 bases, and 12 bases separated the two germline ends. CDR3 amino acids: CASNDGTPNEKLFF. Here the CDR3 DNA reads TGTGCCAGCAACGACGGGACCCCTAATGAAAAACTGTTTTTT.

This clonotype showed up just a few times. The CDR3 loop is CASRPPGSGANVLTF. The CDR3 nucleotides read TGTGCCAGCAGACCTCCCGGTTCTGGGGCCAACGTCCTGACTTTC. The chain carries TRBV12-3 or TRBV12-4 and TRBJ2-6; D is unclear. This CDR3 has 15 residues. V lost 6 bases and J lost 1, with 10 bases in between.

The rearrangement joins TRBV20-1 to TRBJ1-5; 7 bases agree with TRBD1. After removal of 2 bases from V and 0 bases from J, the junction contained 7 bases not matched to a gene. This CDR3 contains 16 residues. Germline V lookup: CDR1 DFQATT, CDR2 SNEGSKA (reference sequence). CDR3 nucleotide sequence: TGCAGTGCTAGAACAGGGGCCCCTTATAGCAATCAGCCCCAGCATTTT. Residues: CSARTGAPYSNQPQHF.

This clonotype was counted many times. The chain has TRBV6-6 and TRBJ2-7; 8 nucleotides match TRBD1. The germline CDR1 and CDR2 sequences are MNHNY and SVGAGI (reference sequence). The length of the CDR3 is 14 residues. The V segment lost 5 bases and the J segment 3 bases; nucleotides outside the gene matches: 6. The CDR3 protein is CASSKGQEVYEQYF. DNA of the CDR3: TGTGCCAGCAGTAAGGGACAGGAGGTCTACGAGCAGTACTTC.

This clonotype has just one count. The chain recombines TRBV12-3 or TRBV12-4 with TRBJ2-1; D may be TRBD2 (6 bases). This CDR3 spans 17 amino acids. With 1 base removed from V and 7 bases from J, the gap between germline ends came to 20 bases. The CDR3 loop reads CASSLDHRGALFNEQFF. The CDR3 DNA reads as TGTGCCAGCAGTTTAGATCACCGCGGGGCCTTGTTTAATGAGCAGTTCTTC.

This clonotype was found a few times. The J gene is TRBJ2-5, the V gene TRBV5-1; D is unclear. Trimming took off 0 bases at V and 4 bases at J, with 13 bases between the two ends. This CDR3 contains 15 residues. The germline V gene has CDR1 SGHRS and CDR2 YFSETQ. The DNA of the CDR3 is TGCGCCAGCAGCTTGGCGGCGCACCTAAGAGAGACCCAGTACTTC. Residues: CASSLAAHLRETQYF.

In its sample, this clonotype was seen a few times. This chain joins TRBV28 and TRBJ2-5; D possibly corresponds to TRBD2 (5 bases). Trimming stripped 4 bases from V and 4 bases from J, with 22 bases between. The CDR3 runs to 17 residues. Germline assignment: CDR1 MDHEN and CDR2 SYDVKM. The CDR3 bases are TGTGCCAGCAGTTACCCCATTCAGACGCGGGTTGGAGAGACCCAGTACTTC. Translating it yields CASSYPIQTRVGETQYF.

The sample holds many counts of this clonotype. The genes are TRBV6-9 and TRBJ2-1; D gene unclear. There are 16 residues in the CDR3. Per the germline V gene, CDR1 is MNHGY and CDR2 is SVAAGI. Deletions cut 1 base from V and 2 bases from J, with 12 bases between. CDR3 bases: TGTGCCAGCAGTTATTTAACACAGACCCCCTACAATGAGCAGTTCTTC. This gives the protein CASSYLTQTPYNEQFF.